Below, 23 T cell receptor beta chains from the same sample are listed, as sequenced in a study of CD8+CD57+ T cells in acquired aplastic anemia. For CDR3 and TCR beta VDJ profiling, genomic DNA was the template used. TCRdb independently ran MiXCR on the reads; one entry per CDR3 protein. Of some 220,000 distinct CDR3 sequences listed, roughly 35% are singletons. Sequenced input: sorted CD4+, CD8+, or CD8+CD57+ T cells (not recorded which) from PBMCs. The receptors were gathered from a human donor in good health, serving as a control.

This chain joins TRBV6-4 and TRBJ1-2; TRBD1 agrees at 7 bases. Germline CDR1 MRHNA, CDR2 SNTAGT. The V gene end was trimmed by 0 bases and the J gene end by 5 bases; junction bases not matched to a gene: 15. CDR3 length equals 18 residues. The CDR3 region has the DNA TGTGCCAGCAGTGACTCGAGGGAGGGGGCAGGGGCTCCATATGGCTACACCTTC. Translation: CASSDSREGAGAPYGYTF.

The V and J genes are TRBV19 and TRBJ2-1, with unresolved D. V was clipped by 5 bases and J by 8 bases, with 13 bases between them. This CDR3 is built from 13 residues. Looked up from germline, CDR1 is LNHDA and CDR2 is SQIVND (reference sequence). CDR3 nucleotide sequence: TGTGCCAGTAGTGGCCAGATGGCGGATGAGCAGTTCTTC. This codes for CASSGQMADEQFF. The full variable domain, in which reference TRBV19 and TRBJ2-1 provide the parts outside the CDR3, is DGGITQSPKYLFRKEGQNVTLSCEQNLNHDAMYWYRQDPGQGLRLIYYSQIVNDFQKGDIAEGYSVSREKKESFPLTVTSAQKNPTAFYLCASSGQMADEQFFGPGTRLTVL.

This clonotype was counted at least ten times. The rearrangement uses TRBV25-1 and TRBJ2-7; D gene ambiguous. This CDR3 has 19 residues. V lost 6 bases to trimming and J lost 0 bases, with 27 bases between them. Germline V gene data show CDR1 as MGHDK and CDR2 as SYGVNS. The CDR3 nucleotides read TGTGCCAGCAGCGCTTCCTACGCGGAAACCGAAGAGAGCTCCTACGAGCAGTACTTC. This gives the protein CASSASYAETEESSYEQYF.

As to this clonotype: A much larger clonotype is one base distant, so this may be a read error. The CDR3 sequence: CASSRAGSQETQYF. The CDR3 DNA follows: TGTGCCAGCAGCCGGGCAGGGTCCCAAGAGACCCAGTACTTC. V and J are TRBV14 and TRBJ2-5; maybe TRBD1 (5 bases). Germline V gives CDR1 SGHDN, CDR2 FVKESK. The CDR3 totals 14 residues. V lost 4 bases and J 1 base, leaving 10 bases between the germline ends.

CDR3 bases: TGTGCCATCAGTGAGACAGGGACTGAAGCTTTCTTT. This translates into CAISETGTEAFF. V and J are TRBV10-3 and TRBJ1-1, with D tentatively TRBD1 (6 bases). The CDR3 runs 12 residues. The germline V gene has CDR1 ENHRY and CDR2 SYGVKD. Trimming removed 2 bases at V and 5 bases at J, with 6 bases between.

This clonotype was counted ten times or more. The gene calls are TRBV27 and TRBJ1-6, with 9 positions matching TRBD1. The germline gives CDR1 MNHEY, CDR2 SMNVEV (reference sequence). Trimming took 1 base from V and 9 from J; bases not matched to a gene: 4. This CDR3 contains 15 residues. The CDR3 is CASSLWGQGFSPLHF. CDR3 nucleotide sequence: TGTGCCAGCAGTTTATGGGGACAGGGTTTTTCACCCCTCCACTTT.

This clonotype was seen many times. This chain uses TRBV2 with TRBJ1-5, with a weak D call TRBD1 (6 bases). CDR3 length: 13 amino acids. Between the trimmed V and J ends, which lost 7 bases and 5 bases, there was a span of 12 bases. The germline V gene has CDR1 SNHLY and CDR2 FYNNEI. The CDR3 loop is CASKRTADQPQHF. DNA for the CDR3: TGTGCCAGCAAAAGGACAGCTGATCAGCCCCAGCATTTT.

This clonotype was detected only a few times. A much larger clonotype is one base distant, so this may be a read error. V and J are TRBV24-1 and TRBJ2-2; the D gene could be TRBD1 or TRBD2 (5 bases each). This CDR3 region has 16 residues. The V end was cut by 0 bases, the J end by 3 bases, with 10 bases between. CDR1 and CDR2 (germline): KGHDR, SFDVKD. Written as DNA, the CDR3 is TGTGCCACCAGTGATTTGACAGGAGGAGACACCGGGGAGCTGTTTTTT. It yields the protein CATSDLTGGDTGELFF.

The CDR3 region has the DNA TGTGCGCGCGCAAGCAATCAGCCCCAGCATTTT. This sequence encodes CARASNQPQHF. The chain combines TRBV25-1 with TRBJ1-5; D call uncertain. This CDR3 spans 11 amino acids. The germline V gene encodes CDR1 MGHDK and CDR2 SYGVNS.

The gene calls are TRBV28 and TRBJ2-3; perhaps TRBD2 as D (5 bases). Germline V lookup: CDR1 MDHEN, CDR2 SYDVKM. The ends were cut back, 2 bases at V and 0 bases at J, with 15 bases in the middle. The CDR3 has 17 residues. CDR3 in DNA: TGTGCCAGCAGTTTAGCCCCAGGCGGCGGGAGCACAGATACGCAGTATTTT. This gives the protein CASSLAPGGGSTDTQYF.

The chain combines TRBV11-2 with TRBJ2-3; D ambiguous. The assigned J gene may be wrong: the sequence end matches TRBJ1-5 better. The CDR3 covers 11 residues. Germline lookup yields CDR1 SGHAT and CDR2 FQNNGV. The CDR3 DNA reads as TGTGCCAGCAGCTTTACAGATACGCAGCATTTT. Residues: CASSFTDTQHF.

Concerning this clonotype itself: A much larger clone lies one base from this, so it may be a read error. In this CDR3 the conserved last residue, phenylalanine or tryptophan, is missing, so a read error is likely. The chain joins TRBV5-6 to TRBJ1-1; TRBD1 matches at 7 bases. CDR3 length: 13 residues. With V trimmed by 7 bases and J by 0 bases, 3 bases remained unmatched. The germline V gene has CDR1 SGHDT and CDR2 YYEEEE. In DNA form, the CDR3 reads TGTGCCAGCTACAGGGGCGTGAACACTGAAGCTTTCCTT. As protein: CASYRGVNTEAFL.

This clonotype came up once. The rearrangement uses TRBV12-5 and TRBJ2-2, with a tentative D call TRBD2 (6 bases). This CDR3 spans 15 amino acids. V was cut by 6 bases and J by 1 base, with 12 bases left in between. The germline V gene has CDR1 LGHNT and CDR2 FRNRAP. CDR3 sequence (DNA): TGTGCTAGTGGCCCGGGACTCCTGAACACCGGGGAGCTGTTTTTT. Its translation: CASGPGLLNTGELFF.

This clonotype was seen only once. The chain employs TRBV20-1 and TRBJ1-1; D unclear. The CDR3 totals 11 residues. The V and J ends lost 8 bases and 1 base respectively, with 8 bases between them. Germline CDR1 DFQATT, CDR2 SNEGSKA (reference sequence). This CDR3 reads CSYRPNTEAFF. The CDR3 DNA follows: TGCAGTTACCGACCGAACACTGAAGCTTTCTTT.

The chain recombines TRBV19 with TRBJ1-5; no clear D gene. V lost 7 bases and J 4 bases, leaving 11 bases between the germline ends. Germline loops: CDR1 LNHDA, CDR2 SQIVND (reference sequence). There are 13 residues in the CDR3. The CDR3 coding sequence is TGTGCCAGTAATCGGGAGAGGAATCAGCCCCAGCATTTT. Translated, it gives CASNRERNQPQHF.

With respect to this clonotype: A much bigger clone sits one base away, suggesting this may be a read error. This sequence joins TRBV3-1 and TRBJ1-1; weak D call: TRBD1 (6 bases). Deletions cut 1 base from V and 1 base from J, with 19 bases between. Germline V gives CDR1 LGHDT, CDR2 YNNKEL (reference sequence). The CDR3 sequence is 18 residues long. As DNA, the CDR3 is TGTGCCAGCAGCCAAGGGCGGGGGGCTACTGTCGGGAACACTGAAGCTTTCTTT. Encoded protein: CASSQGRGATVGNTEAFF.

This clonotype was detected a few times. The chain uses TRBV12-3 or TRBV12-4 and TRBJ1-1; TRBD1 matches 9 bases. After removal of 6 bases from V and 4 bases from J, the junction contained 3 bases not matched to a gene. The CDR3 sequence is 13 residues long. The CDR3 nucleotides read TGTGCCAGCAGCCTACAGGGGGCCACTGAAGCTTTCTTT. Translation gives CASSLQGATEAFF.

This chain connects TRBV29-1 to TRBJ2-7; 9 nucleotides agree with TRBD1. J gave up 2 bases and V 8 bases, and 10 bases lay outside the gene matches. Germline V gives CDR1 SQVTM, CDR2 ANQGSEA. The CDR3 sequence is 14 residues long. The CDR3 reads CSLGMGQGPYEQYF. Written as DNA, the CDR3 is TGCAGCCTTGGTATGGGACAGGGTCCCTACGAGCAGTACTTC.

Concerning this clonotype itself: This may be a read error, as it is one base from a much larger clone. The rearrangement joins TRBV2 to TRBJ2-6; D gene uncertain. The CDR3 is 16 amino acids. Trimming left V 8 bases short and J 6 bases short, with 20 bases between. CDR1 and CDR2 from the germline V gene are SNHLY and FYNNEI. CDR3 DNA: TGTGCCAGCGGACCTGGAAAAAAGGGTGAGGCCAACGTCCTGACTTTC. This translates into CASGPGKKGEANVLTF.

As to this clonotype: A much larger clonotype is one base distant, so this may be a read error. CDR3 sequence reads: CSAPHSGSRNEQLF. CDR3 coding DNA: TGCAGTGCTCCTCATAGCGGGAGTCGGAATGAGCAGCTCTTC. This rearrangement joins TRBV20-1 to TRBJ2-1; 9 nucleotides align to TRBD2. Germline V CDR1 and CDR2: DFQATT, SNEGSKA (reference sequence). CDR3 size: 14 residues.

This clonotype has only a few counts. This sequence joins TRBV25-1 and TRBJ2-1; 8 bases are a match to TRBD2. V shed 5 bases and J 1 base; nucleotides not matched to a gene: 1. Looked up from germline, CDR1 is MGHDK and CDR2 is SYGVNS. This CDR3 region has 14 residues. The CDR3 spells CASSSGSSYNEQFF. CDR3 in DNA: TGTGCCAGCAGTAGCGGGAGTTCCTACAATGAGCAGTTCTTC.

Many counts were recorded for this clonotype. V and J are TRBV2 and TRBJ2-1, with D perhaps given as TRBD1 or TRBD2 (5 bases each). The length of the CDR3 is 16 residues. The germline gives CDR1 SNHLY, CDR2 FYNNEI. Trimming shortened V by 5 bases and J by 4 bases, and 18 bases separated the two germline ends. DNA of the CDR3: TGTGCCAGCAGTCATAGGGACGCGGCTCGTTACAATGAGCAGTTCTTC. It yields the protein CASSHRDAARYNEQFF.

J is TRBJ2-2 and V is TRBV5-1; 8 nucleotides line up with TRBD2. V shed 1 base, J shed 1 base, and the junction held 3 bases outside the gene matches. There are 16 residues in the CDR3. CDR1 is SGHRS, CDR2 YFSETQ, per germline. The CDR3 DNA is TGCGCCAGCAGCTTGTTCGGGGGGGAGAACACCGGGGAGCTGTTTTTT. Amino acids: CASSLFGGENTGELFF.